A selection of T cell receptor beta chains follows, all from one sample in a study of graft-versus-host responses after intestinal transplantation. Their antigens are not known. Produced via immunoSEQ multiplex PCR; TCRdb's table is partial and in-frame only. In the table there are 130,000 to 150,000 clones, about 90% of which are singletons. Sequencing used unstimulated CD4+ T cells sorted from spleen or lymph node cells, obtained before intestinal transplant. The source is a human donor who received an intestinal transplant. CDR3s include the opening cysteine and the closing phenylalanine or tryptophan. A D gene is named only where the DNA matches it firmly. For some rows the clone size is stated as once, few or many, or as a class when expanded; others skip it.

- TRBJ2-2 - TRBV2 CASRDTVNTGELFF TGTGCCAGCAGAGACACGGTGAACACCGGGGAGCTGTTTTTT
- TRBJ2-5 - TRBV7-9 CASSFKTGQETQYF TGTGCCAGCAGTTTCAAAACAGGCCAAGAGACCCAGTACTTC
- TRBJ1-6 - TRBV7-6 CASSLGAASANSPLHF TGTGCCAGCAGCTTAGGAGCCGCGTCAGCTAATTCACCCCTCCACTTT
few TRBJ1-1 - TRBV5-1 CASSLVPATTEAFF TGCGCCAGCAGCTTGGTACCAGCGACGACGGAAGCTTTCTTT
- TRBJ2-7 TRBD1 TRBV5-1 CASSFGPRTGRQEQYF TGCGCCAGCAGCTTTGGCCCTCGGACAGGGAGGCAGGAGCAGTACTTC
- TRBJ1-1 TRBD1 TRBV19 CASVRGTGIPFNTEAFF TGTGCCAGTGTCCGCGGGACAGGGATCCCCTTTAACACTGAAGCTTTCTTT
few TRBJ2-7 TRBD2 TRBV5-4 CASSLGGRGPYEQYF TGTGCCAGCAGCTTGGGGGGGAGGGGTCCCTACGAGCAGTACTTC
once TRBJ2-7 - TRBV5-4 CASSLPSGPSYEQYF TGTGCCAGCAGCTTGCCCAGCGGGCCCTCCTACGAGCAGTACTTC
- TRBJ2-4 TRBD2 TRBV6-1 CASSGGGARNIQYF TGTGCCAGCAGTGGGGGAGGGGCGCGTAACATTCAGTACTTC
- TRBJ2-1 TRBD1 TRBV11-3 CASSWGDRDNEQFF TGTGCCAGCAGCTGGGGGGACAGGGACAATGAGCAGTTCTTC
- TRBJ2-1 TRBD2 TRBV2 CASIRTSGMNEQFF TGTGCCAGCATCCGGACTAGCGGGATGAATGAGCAGTTCTTC
- TRBJ2-5 TRBD2 TRBV4-3 CASSQGVLAGGSYQETQYF TGCGCCAGCAGCCAAGGGGTCCTAGCGGGAGGTTCGTACCAAGAGACCCAGTACTTC
- TRBJ1-3 - TRBV18 CASSPNRQYRERSNTIYF TGTGCCAGCTCACCAAACCGACAATACAGGGAACGCTCGAACACCATATATTTT